Each of the 24 T cell receptor beta chains below was sequenced from the same sample in a study of T cell responses to AZD1222 COVID-19 vaccine. Clones were read by immunoSEQ multiplex PCR, and TCRdb kept only the in-frame ones, dropping some. Among around 140,000 clones listed, roughly 90% were seen once. The sample was peripheral blood, taken 28 days after the second AZD1222 dose. These receptors were obtained from an adult who received the AZD1222 COVID-19 vaccine.

This clone was counted once. The chain combines TRBV7-2 with TRBJ1-5, with D unclear. The CDR3 has 16 amino acids. V dropped 3 bases and J dropped 0 bases, with 12 bases sitting between them. Looked up from germline, CDR1 is SGHTA and CDR2 is FQGNSA. The CDR3 is CASSLVAFYSNQPQHF. CDR3 coding DNA: TGTGCCAGCAGCTTGGTGGCGTTCTATAGCAATCAGCCCCAGCATTTT.

The CDR3 nucleotides are TGTGCCAGTAGGCCACCGGGACAGGGGACCGGGGGCCTAGGCACTGAAGCTTTCTTT. This encodes CASRPPGQGTGGLGTEAFF. V usage is TRBV19 and J usage is TRBJ1-1, with 10 bases fitting TRBD1. Germline lookup yields CDR1 LNHDA and CDR2 SQIVND (reference sequence). J lost 4 bases, V lost 6 bases, and 20 bases had no gene match. The CDR3 is 19 amino acids. The full variable domain, completed using reference TRBV19 and TRBJ1-1, is DGGITQSPKYLFRKEGQNVTLSCEQNLNHDAMYWYRQDPGQGLRLIYYSQIVNDFQKGDIAEGYSVSREKKESFPLTVTSAQKNPTAFYLCASRPPGQGTGGLGTEAFFGQGTRLTVV.

The chain combines TRBV6-5 with TRBJ1-5; D not resolved. Per the germline V gene, CDR1 is MNHEY and CDR2 is SVGAGI. V was trimmed by 8 bases and J by 4 bases, leaving 9 bases between them. CDR3 length: 12 residues. CDR3 residues: CASGPGNQPQHF. The CDR3 DNA reads as TGTGCCAGCGGGCCAGGAAATCAGCCCCAGCATTTT.

The V and J genes are TRBV28 and TRBJ2-1; 12 nucleotides agree with TRBD2. V was pared by 5 bases and J by 6 bases, with 5 bases of the junction left unmatched. Germline V gene sequence: CDR1 MDHEN, CDR2 SYDVKM. The CDR3 length is 15 residues. CDR3 coding DNA: TGTGCCAGCAGTCTCCTAGCGGGAGGGCCCAATGAGCAGTTCTTC. This sequence encodes CASSLLAGGPNEQFF.

This clone was counted a single time. For the CDR3, the DNA is TGTGCCAGCAGCTCCTTCCATACAGGGGCTGTCTATGGCTACACCTTC. Protein sequence: CASSSFHTGAVYGYTF. The V call is TRBV7-9, the J call TRBJ1-2; 7 bases agree with TRBD1. The CDR3 runs 16 residues. Looked up from germline, CDR1 is SEHNR and CDR2 is FQNEAQ (reference sequence). The trim removed 4 bases at V and 4 bases at J, leaving 12 bases unmatched.

This rearrangement joins TRBV9 to TRBJ1-2; TRBD1 is a possible D gene (5 bases). CDR1 and CDR2 (germline): SGDLS, YYNGEE. Trimming removed 4 bases from V and 3 bases from J, with 13 bases in between. There are 14 residues in the CDR3. The CDR3 is CASSRGNADYGYTF. CDR3 nucleotide sequence: TGTGCCAGCAGCCGGGGGAATGCTGACTATGGCTACACCTTC.

The chain has TRBV30 and TRBJ2-3, with a weak D call TRBD1 (6 bases). This CDR3 comprises 11 residues. V lost 7 bases and J 6 bases, leaving 11 bases between the germline ends. Germline lookup yields CDR1 GTSNPN and CDR2 SVGIG (reference sequence). CDR3 sequence (DNA): TGTGCCTTATACCAGGGGGATACGCAGTATTTT. Its translation is CALYQGDTQYF.

The chain joins TRBV6-2 or TRBV6-3 to TRBJ2-5, with TRBD1 identical over 9 bases. After removal of 4 bases from V and 5 bases from J, the junction contained 11 bases not matched to a gene. CDR3 size: 16 residues. Germline-derived CDR1 and CDR2 are MNHEY and SVGEGT. In DNA form, the CDR3 reads TGTGCCAGCAGTTCCGGGAACAGGGGGCGCCGGGAGACCCAGTACTTC. Residues: CASSSGNRGRRETQYF.

The sample holds a few counts of this clone. V and J are TRBV5-1 and TRBJ1-1; D is unresolved. V was cut by 2 bases and J by 2 bases, with 10 bases left in between. Germline CDR1 reads SGHRS; CDR2 reads YFSETQ. The CDR3 has 14 amino acids. CDR3 residues: CASSLGQSNTEAFF. For the CDR3, the DNA is TGCGCCAGCAGCTTAGGCCAGTCCAACACTGAAGCTTTCTTT.

The chain's CDR3 is CASSSGQGAGANVLTF. In DNA, the CDR3 is TGTGCCAGCAGCTCGGGACAGGGAGCTGGGGCCAACGTCCTGACTTTC. The genes are TRBV7-8 and TRBJ2-6, with 9 bases lining up with TRBD1. CDR3 size: 16 residues. Germline CDR1 is SGHVS and CDR2 is FQNEAQ. The V segment lost 4 bases and the J segment 2 bases; nucleotides outside the gene matches: 3.

This chain connects TRBV5-8 to TRBJ2-2; 7 bases fit TRBD1. Looked up from germline, CDR1 is SGHTS and CDR2 is YDEGEE. The CDR3 loop spans 14 amino acids. The J segment lost 6 bases and the V segment lost 0 bases, leaving 2 bases of the junction unmatched. CDR3 bases: TGTGCCAGCAGCTTGGTTGGGACAGCCGGGGAGCTGTTTTTT. Its protein product is CASSLVGTAGELFF.

The chain joins TRBV7-2 to TRBJ2-2; the match to TRBD2 covers 9 bases. The germline gives CDR1 SGHTA, CDR2 FQGNSA. The CDR3 loop spans 17 amino acids. V was pared by 3 bases and J by 5 bases, with 10 bases of the junction left unmatched. CDR3: CASSFPLAGVYTGELFF. CDR3 sequence (DNA): TGTGCCAGCAGCTTTCCTTTAGCGGGAGTATATACCGGGGAGCTGTTTTTT.

The CDR3 spells CAIGKGKTGELFF. As DNA, the CDR3 is TGTGCCATCGGAAAGGGAAAAACCGGGGAGCTGTTTTTT. The chain uses TRBV10-3 and TRBJ2-2; no clear D gene. With 8 bases removed from V and 5 bases from J, the gap between germline ends came to 12 bases. CDR3 length equals 13 residues. The germline V gene encodes CDR1 ENHRY and CDR2 SYGVKD.

V and J are TRBV6-5 and TRBJ2-7; TRBD1 agrees at 9 bases. Germline-derived CDR1 and CDR2 are MNHEY and SVGAGI. The CDR3 extends over 15 amino acids. V lost 6 bases to trimming and J lost 3 bases; unmatched junction nucleotides: 9. CDR3 coding DNA: TGTGCCAGCAGGGCCGGGACAGGGAGGATCTACGAGCAGTACTTC. Translated: CASRAGTGRIYEQYF.

Written as DNA, the CDR3 is TGTGCCAGCACGGGACAGCACAATCAGCCCCAGCATTTT. It yields the protein CASTGQHNQPQHF. The chain recombines TRBV7-9 with TRBJ1-5; 7 bases line up with TRBD1. The CDR3 loop spans 13 amino acids. V was clipped by 7 bases and J by 3 bases; unmatched bases: 3. Germline CDR1 reads SEHNR; CDR2 reads FQNEAQ (reference sequence).

The chain links TRBV25-1 to TRBJ2-3; the D gene could be TRBD1 or TRBD2 (5 bases each). This CDR3 comprises 16 residues. Between the trimmed V and J ends, which lost 1 base and 3 bases, there was a span of 14 bases. The germline V gene has CDR1 MGHDK and CDR2 SYGVNS. CDR3 sequence: CASSEWGPLRTDTQYF. The CDR3 DNA follows: TGTGCCAGCAGTGAATGGGGACCCTTGAGGACAGATACGCAGTATTTT.

The chain recombines TRBV7-3 with TRBJ2-1, with TRBD2 matching 15 bases. J was trimmed by 4 bases and V by 3 bases; bases with no gene match: 1. CDR3 size: 16 residues. Germline V gene sequence: CDR1 SGHTA, CDR2 FQGTGA. This CDR3 reads CASSLGLAGGYNEQFF. The DNA of the CDR3 is TGTGCCAGCAGCTTGGGACTAGCGGGAGGTTACAATGAGCAGTTCTTC.

This chain links TRBV19 with TRBJ2-3; 11 bases agree with TRBD2. With 9 bases clipped from V and 2 bases from J, the junction kept 4 bases outside the gene matches. In germline, CDR1 is LNHDA, CDR2 SQIVND (reference sequence). There are 14 residues in the CDR3. CDR3: CASTGLAATDTQYF. As DNA, the CDR3 is TGTGCCAGCACGGGACTAGCGGCCACAGATACGCAGTATTTT.

V gene TRBV2 combines with J gene TRBJ1-6; 10 nucleotides align to TRBD1. Losses at the gene ends were 6 bases for V and 10 bases for J; bases not matched to a gene: 6. This CDR3 region has 14 residues. Germline V gene lookup returns CDR1 SNHLY and CDR2 FYNNEI. CDR3 DNA: TGTGCCAGCAGCCCGGGACAGGGGAACTCACCCCTCCACTTT. The encoded protein is CASSPGQGNSPLHF.

CDR3 region: CASTPGTGAQPQHF. The DNA of the CDR3 is TGTGCCAGTACCCCCGGGACAGGGGCTCAGCCCCAGCATTTT. The chain joins TRBV19 to TRBJ1-5, with 10 nucleotides matching TRBD1. The CDR3 is 14 residues long. V gave up 7 bases and J gave up 6 bases; unmatched junction bases: 6. Per germline, CDR1 LNHDA and CDR2 SQIVND (reference sequence). The variable domain in full, with the rest retrieved from reference TRBV19 and TRBJ1-5, is DGGITQSPKYLFRKEGQNVTLSCEQNLNHDAMYWYRQDPGQGLRLIYYSQIVNDFQKGDIAEGYSVSREKKESFPLTVTSAQKNPTAFYLCASTPGTGAQPQHFGDGTRLSIL.

CDR3 nucleotides: TGTGCCAGCAGCTCCGGGGGCACCCACACCGGGGAGCTGTTTTTT. Its translation is CASSSGGTHTGELFF. This chain joins TRBV11-2 and TRBJ2-2; the D gene could be TRBD1 or TRBD2 (6 bases each). From germline, CDR1 is SGHAT and CDR2 FQNNGV. The CDR3 is made up of 15 amino acids. V was trimmed by 4 bases and J by 3 bases, leaving 12 bases between them.

The rearrangement uses TRBV7-2 and TRBJ1-1; D uncertain. The germline gives CDR1 SGHTA, CDR2 FQGNSA. V was pared by 6 bases and J by 0 bases, with 8 bases between. The CDR3 consists of 13 residues. The CDR3 sequence is CASRADMNTEAFF. In DNA, the CDR3 is TGTGCCAGCAGGGCCGACATGAACACTGAAGCTTTCTTT.

The J gene is TRBJ2-1, the V gene TRBV4-3; perhaps TRBD2 as D (5 bases). Deletions cut 4 bases from V and 10 bases from J, with 17 bases between. This CDR3 comprises 14 residues. From germline, CDR1 is LGHNA and CDR2 YSLEER. The CDR3 reads CASSPWTGSMEQFF. The CDR3 coding sequence is TGCGCCAGCAGCCCCTGGACTGGAAGCATGGAGCAGTTCTTC.

This chain uses TRBV5-1 with TRBJ2-7; either TRBD1 or TRBD2 may fit D (5 bases each). With 4 bases removed from V and 6 bases from J, the gap between germline ends came to 14 bases. The germline CDR1 and CDR2 sequences are SGHRS and YFSETQ. The CDR3 totals 13 residues. In DNA form, the CDR3 reads TGCGCCAGCAGCGCTAGTTGGGGACGCGAGCAGTACTTC. This sequence encodes CASSASWGREQYF.